The 10 T cell receptor beta chains reported below all come from one sample, sequenced in a study of shared clonotypes between healthy human individuals. Using immunoSEQ multiplex PCR, the repertoire was profiled, and TCRdb retains in-frame clones only, with some absent. The sample has 2 million to 2.5 million clones, just under 95% seen once. The naive CD8 fraction comprised CD45RO-negative cells positively selected for CCR7 and excluded terminally differentiated effector memory CD45RA+ cells. The sample was naive CD8+ T cells sorted from blood. Receptors were obtained from a man aged 18 to 29 in good health.

V usage is TRBV5-1 and J usage is TRBJ1-3; no definite D call. Between the trimmed V and J ends, which lost 8 bases and 0 bases, there was a span of 12 bases. In germline, CDR1 is SGHRS, CDR2 YFSETQ. This CDR3 is 14 amino acids long. CDR3 DNA: TGCGCCAGTCCAAAGTCCTACTCTGGAAACACCATATATTTT. As protein: CASPKSYSGNTIYF.

This clone was detected a few times. The gene calls are TRBV25-1 and TRBJ2-6; perhaps TRBD1 as D (6 bases). Germline V CDR1 and CDR2: MGHDK, SYGVNS. The CDR3 length is 16 residues. V was trimmed by 5 bases and J by 3 bases, leaving 14 bases between them. CDR3 loop: CASSRPTGFGANVLTF. CDR3 nucleotide sequence: TGTGCCAGCAGTAGACCCACAGGGTTTGGGGCCAACGTCCTGACTTTC.

This chain joins TRBV6-5 and TRBJ1-1, with D possibly matching TRBD1 (5 bases). The CDR3 is 13 residues long. The V gene lost 3 bases and the J gene lost 10 bases, with 15 bases spanning the gap. Germline CDR1 is MNHEY and CDR2 is SVGAGI. The CDR3 is CASSYSQVAVAFF. The CDR3 DNA sequence: TGTGCCAGCAGTTATTCACAGGTTGCGGTAGCTTTCTTT.

The chain links TRBV7-2 to TRBJ2-3; TRBD2 agrees at 16 bases. The CDR3 sequence is 18 residues long. CDR1 is SGHTA and CDR2 is FQGNSA in the germline V gene. With 2 bases clipped from V and 5 bases from J, the junction kept 7 bases outside the gene matches. This CDR3 is CASSLLGTSGRAVDTQYF. The CDR3 DNA sequence: TGTGCCAGCAGCTTACTCGGGACTAGCGGGAGGGCGGTAGATACGCAGTATTTT.

On this clone itself: The sample holds other DNA sequences that translate to the same CDR3. This chain uses TRBV7-9 with TRBJ2-7; 10 nucleotides match TRBD1. With 5 bases clipped from V and 3 bases from J, the junction kept 7 bases outside the gene matches. Germline values: CDR1 SEHNR, CDR2 FQNEAQ (reference sequence). This CDR3 spans 15 amino acids. CDR3 sequence: CASSLPGQGFYEQYF. CDR3 in DNA: TGTGCCAGCAGCCTACCGGGACAGGGGTTCTACGAGCAGTACTTC.

For the CDR3, the DNA is TGTGCCAGCAGCTTAACGGGGGGCAATCAGCCCCAGCATTTT. Amino acid sequence: CASSLTGGNQPQHF. The V and J genes are TRBV7-3 and TRBJ1-5, with D tentatively TRBD1 (5 bases). The CDR3 has 14 residues. Germline V gene sequence: CDR1 SGHTA, CDR2 FQGTGA. The V and J ends lost 0 bases and 2 bases respectively, with 5 bases between them.

V is TRBV30 and J is TRBJ2-1; D is undetermined. Trimming cost V 4 bases and J 4 bases, with 14 bases left between them. Germline V gene data show CDR1 as GTSNPN and CDR2 as SVGIG (reference sequence). CDR3 length: 14 residues. CDR3 nucleotides: TGTGCCTGGACAGCAGGCGTCCTTTACAATGAGCAGTTCTTC. Translated: CAWTAGVLYNEQFF. Full variable domain (remainder filled in from reference TRBV30 and TRBJ2-1): SQTIHQWPATLVQPVGSPLSLECTVEGTSNPNLYWYRQAAGRGLQLLFYSVGIGQISSEVPQNLSASRPQDRQFILSSKKLLLSDSGFYLCAWTAGVLYNEQFFGPGTRLTVL.

The chain uses TRBV6-4 and TRBJ1-3; D uncertain. Trimming removed 2 bases from V and 2 bases from J, with 7 bases in between. Germline V lookup: CDR1 MRHNA, CDR2 SNTAGT. CDR3 length equals 14 residues. CDR3: CASSDRVAGNTIYF. CDR3 nucleotides: TGTGCCAGCAGTGACAGGGTAGCTGGAAACACCATATATTTT.

The genes are TRBV11-2 and TRBJ2-1; D is possibly TRBD2 (6 bases). The CDR3 sequence is 16 residues long. Germline V gene sequence: CDR1 SGHAT, CDR2 FQNNGV. The V and J ends lost 1 base and 3 bases respectively, with 13 bases between them. This CDR3 reads CASSLVVSGYYNEQFF. The CDR3 coding sequence is TGTGCCAGCAGCTTAGTGGTTAGCGGATACTACAATGAGCAGTTCTTC.

Points on this clone: Other DNA variants within this sample encode the same CDR3. The chain employs TRBV6-1 and TRBJ2-7; D gene uncertain. This CDR3 is 13 amino acids long. V was pared by 1 base and J by 2 bases, with 6 bases between. The germline V gene encodes CDR1 MNHNS and CDR2 SASEGT. In DNA form, the CDR3 reads TGTGCCAGCAGTGAAGGACCTACCTACGAGCAGTACTTC. Its protein product is CASSEGPTYEQYF.